The 29 T cell receptor beta chains reported below all come from one sample, sequenced in a study of cytomegalovirus exposure and HLA in healthy donors. The PCR used 60 Vbeta and 13 Jbeta primers. The protocol was immunoSEQ multiplex PCR, while the TCRdb copy is restricted to in-frame clones and leaves out a portion. The sample contains roughly 80,000 clones, roughly 69% of which appear only once. The sample consisted of PBMCs. The receptors shown here come from a woman in her forties or fifties in good health and CMV-seropositive.

The gene calls are TRBV7-9 and TRBJ1-1; 8 bases fit TRBD1. The CDR3 loop spans 16 amino acids. Losses at the gene ends were 3 bases for V and 1 base for J; bases not matched to a gene: 7. Germline V gives CDR1 SEHNR, CDR2 FQNEAQ (reference sequence). The CDR3 protein is CASSFGDGTGNTEAFF. The CDR3 nucleotides are TGTGCCAGCAGCTTTGGGGATGGGACAGGGAACACTGAAGCTTTCTTT. Based on the CDR3 plus reference TRBV7-9 and TRBJ1-1, the full variable domain is DTGVSQNPRHKITKRGQNVTFRCDPISEHNRLYWYRQTLGQGPEFLTYFQNEAQLEKSRLLSDRFSAERPKGSFSTLEIQRTEQGDSAMYLCASSFGDGTGNTEAFFGQGTRLTVV.

In its sample, this clone was seen once. The V call is TRBV9, the J call TRBJ2-2; D not certain. Trimming stripped 4 bases from V and 7 bases from J, with 8 bases between. From germline, CDR1 is SGDLS and CDR2 YYNGEE. The CDR3 runs 12 residues. In nucleotides, the CDR3 is TGTGCCAGCAGCCCCCCGGTCGGGGAGCTGTTTTTT. It codes for CASSPPVGELFF.

The chain employs TRBV5-1 and TRBJ1-3; a weak D match, TRBD1 (6 bases). Germline V gives CDR1 SGHRS, CDR2 YFSETQ. Trimming shortened V by 0 bases and J by 4 bases, and 11 bases separated the two germline ends. The CDR3 length is 15 residues. The CDR3 region is CASSLDRAAGNTIYF. For the CDR3, the DNA is TGCGCCAGCAGCTTGGACAGGGCTGCCGGAAACACCATATATTTT.

This clone was counted a single time. The rearrangement joins TRBV6-5 to TRBJ1-2; TRBD1 matches 7 bases. The CDR3 is made up of 16 amino acids. Germline V lookup: CDR1 MNHEY, CDR2 SVGAGI. Trimming at V came to 2 bases and at J to 2 bases, leaving 8 bases not matched to a gene. CDR3 sequence reads: CASSYIGQDLNYGYTF. CDR3 coding DNA: TGTGCCAGCAGTTACATAGGACAGGACCTAAACTATGGCTACACCTTC.

The V and J genes are TRBV4-1 and TRBJ2-5; 7 bases align to TRBD1. The end of the DNA is better explained by TRBJ2-7, so the J call may be wrong. The CDR3 spans 16 residues. Germline values: CDR1 MGHRA, CDR2 YSYEKL. CDR3 region: CASSPEGDSYTYEQYF. The CDR3 nucleotides read TGCGCCAGCAGCCCAGAGGGGGACAGCTATACCTACGAGCAGTACTTC.

CDR3 in DNA: TGTGCCAGCAGTTTGAGTGAATATGGCTACACCTTC. Translated, it gives CASSLSEYGYTF. J is TRBJ1-2 and V is TRBV28; the D is unclear. The V gene's germline CDR1 is MDHEN and CDR2 SYDVKM. The V gene lost 3 bases and the J gene lost 5 bases, with 7 bases spanning the gap. The CDR3 loop spans 12 amino acids.

The V gene is TRBV5-1, the J gene TRBJ2-7; 9 positions agree with TRBD1. V dropped 4 bases and J dropped 3; count of bases not matched to a gene: 5. The CDR3 is made up of 14 amino acids. The germline CDR1 and CDR2 sequences are SGHRS and YFSETQ. The CDR3 sequence is CASSGTGNNYEQYF. The CDR3 coding sequence is TGCGCCAGCAGCGGGACAGGGAACAACTACGAGCAGTACTTC.

A few counts support this clone. The genes are TRBV19 and TRBJ2-1; D is undetermined. The germline gives CDR1 LNHDA, CDR2 SQIVND (reference sequence). CDR3 length: 13 amino acids. Trimming took 4 bases from V and 7 from J, leaving 11 bases between them. In DNA form, the CDR3 reads TGTGCCAGTAGTACGATTGAGGCGAATGAGCAGTTCTTC. Translating it yields CASSTIEANEQFF.

As concerns this clone: The same CDR3 is also encoded by other DNA sequences in this sample. The gene calls are TRBV5-1 and TRBJ1-1; possibly TRBD1 for D (6 bases). The CDR3 runs to 14 residues. V gave up 0 bases and J gave up 1 base, with 7 bases separating them. Looked up from germline, CDR1 is SGHRS and CDR2 is YFSETQ. CDR3: CASSLGGQNTEAFF. CDR3 in DNA: TGCGCCAGCAGCTTGGGGGGACAGAACACTGAAGCTTTCTTT.

This chain uses TRBV9 with TRBJ2-4; the match to TRBD1 covers 8 bases. The CDR3 extends over 14 amino acids. V gave up 3 bases and J gave up 4 bases; unmatched junction bases: 3. The germline CDR1 and CDR2 sequences are SGDLS and YYNGEE. CDR3 in amino acids: CASSATGGKNIQYF. The CDR3, as DNA: TGTGCCAGCAGCGCCACAGGGGGTAAAAACATTCAGTACTTC.

The chain is built from TRBV9 and TRBJ2-1, with 16 bases that match TRBD2. Unmatched junction bases numbered 6, after V lost 0 bases and J lost 6 bases. Germline CDR1 SGDLS, CDR2 YYNGEE. This CDR3 spans 18 amino acids. The CDR3 loop reads CASSVVGTSGGAGNEQFF. The CDR3 DNA sequence: TGTGCCAGCAGCGTAGTCGGGACTAGCGGGGGGGCCGGCAATGAGCAGTTCTTC.

This chain links TRBV18 with TRBJ1-4; no reliable D call. The germline V gene encodes CDR1 KGHSH and CDR2 LQKENI. This CDR3 spans 17 amino acids. V was cut by 3 bases and J by 0 bases, with 14 bases left in between. In nucleotides, the CDR3 is TGTGCCAGCTCACCCCTCAATGGAGACGCAACTAATGAAAAACTGTTTTTT. Its translation is CASSPLNGDATNEKLFF.

This chain connects TRBV27 to TRBJ1-2; 10 positions match TRBD1. V lost 6 bases, J lost 4 bases, and 8 bases stayed unmatched. The germline CDR1 and CDR2 sequences are MNHEY and SMNVEV (reference sequence). This CDR3 has 15 amino acids. CDR3 DNA: TGTGCCAGCAGGCCCGGGACAGGGGTATTCTATGGCTACACCTTC. It yields the protein CASRPGTGVFYGYTF.

V usage is TRBV5-4 and J usage is TRBJ2-7; 8 bases fit TRBD1. The CDR3 consists of 14 residues. Germline V lookup: CDR1 SGHNT, CDR2 YYREEE (reference sequence). V gave up 4 bases and J gave up 3 bases; unmatched junction bases: 6. The CDR3 region is CASSRTGYNYEQYV. The CDR3 DNA follows: TGTGCCAGCAGCCGGACAGGGTATAACTACGAGCAGTACGTC.

This rearrangement joins TRBV18 to TRBJ2-1; D perhaps matches TRBD1 (6 bases). V lost 6 bases to trimming and J lost 8 bases, with 23 bases between them. The length of the CDR3 is 16 residues. The germline V gene encodes CDR1 KGHSH and CDR2 LQKENI. The CDR3 protein is CASSPVGGSHGDEQFF. The CDR3 DNA reads as TGTGCCAGCTCTCCAGTAGGGGGTAGTCATGGCGATGAGCAGTTCTTC.

The chain joins TRBV7-2 to TRBJ1-4, with unresolved D. Germline V lookup: CDR1 SGHTA, CDR2 FQGNSA. V lost 3 bases and J 8 bases, leaving 7 bases between the germline ends. This CDR3 region has 12 residues. For the CDR3, the DNA is TGTGCCAGCAGCTTGAGGGTCGAAAAACTGTTTTTT. Translated: CASSLRVEKLFF.

The rearrangement links TRBV5-1 to TRBJ2-3; 12 bases line up with TRBD1. The CDR3 sequence is 15 residues long. Germline lookup yields CDR1 SGHRS and CDR2 YFSETQ. V dropped 4 bases and J dropped 5; count of bases not matched to a gene: 5. The CDR3 nucleotides are TGCGCCAGCAGCCTGGGACAGGGGGCTAAAGATACGCAGTATTTT. It is translated as CASSLGQGAKDTQYF.

The chain joins TRBV27 to TRBJ2-3; 9 bases fit TRBD1. Germline CDR1 MNHEY, CDR2 SMNVEV (reference sequence). The CDR3 covers 16 residues. V lost 7 bases, J lost 2 bases, and 10 bases stayed unmatched. The DNA for the CDR3 is TGTGCCAGCAAGTCGCCGGGACAGGGTAACACAGATACGCAGTATTTT. Translated, it gives CASKSPGQGNTDTQYF.

This clone was seen a handful of times. The V gene is TRBV4-1, the J gene TRBJ2-3; D gene unclear. V lost 4 bases, J lost 0 bases, and 11 bases lay in between. The V gene's germline CDR1 is MGHRA and CDR2 YSYEKL. The CDR3 sequence is 15 residues long. The CDR3 here is CASSRAASSTDTQYF. CDR3 bases: TGCGCCAGCAGCCGGGCAGCTTCTAGCACAGATACGCAGTATTTT.

The V gene is TRBV10-2, the J gene TRBJ2-3, with TRBD1 as a possible D gene (5 bases). This CDR3 is 12 amino acids long. Germline V gene sequence: CDR1 WSHSY, CDR2 SAAADI. Trimming removed 10 bases from V and 9 bases from J, with 17 bases in between. CDR3 residues: CAKVGVRGTQYF. CDR3 in DNA: TGCGCCAAGGTCGGAGTAAGGGGCACGCAGTATTTT.

The rearrangement links TRBV6-6 to TRBJ1-2; D unresolved. Trimming removed 0 bases at V and 5 bases at J, with 10 bases between. Per germline, CDR1 MNHNY and CDR2 SVGAGI (reference sequence). The CDR3 is made up of 14 amino acids. The DNA for the CDR3 is TGTGCCAGCAGTTACTCCCCTACTTCTTATGGCTACACCTTC. This codes for CASSYSPTSYGYTF.

This clone was detected only once. J is TRBJ1-1 and V is TRBV28; tentatively, D is TRBD1 (6 bases). V was pared by 3 bases and J by 4 bases, with 9 bases between. This CDR3 contains 13 residues. Germline-derived CDR1 and CDR2 are MDHEN and SYDVKM. The DNA for the CDR3 is TGTGCCAGCAGTTTCAGGGGTCGCACTGAAGCTTTCTTT. This encodes CASSFRGRTEAFF.

In the case of this clone: At one end the junction does not follow the germline gene, possibly because of a read error. The gene calls are TRBV7-9 and TRBJ2-3; D is possibly TRBD1 (6 bases). The V gene's germline CDR1 is SEHNR and CDR2 FQNEAQ (reference sequence). The CDR3 has 15 residues. CDR3 coding DNA: TGTTCCAGCAGCTTTGGATCAGGGGACACAGATACGCAGTATTTT. Protein sequence: CSSSFGSGDTDTQYF.

The chain combines TRBV28 with TRBJ2-3, with 12 bases that match TRBD2. Germline values: CDR1 MDHEN, CDR2 SYDVKM. The CDR3 runs 16 residues. Trimming at V came to 6 bases and at J to 5 bases, leaving 9 bases not matched to a gene. The CDR3 loop is CASSPRLAGVGDTQYF. The CDR3 DNA reads TGTGCCAGCAGCCCTAGACTAGCGGGGGTGGGAGATACGCAGTATTTT.

As for this clone: A read error may produce the germline difference seen at one junction end. V and J are TRBV9 and TRBJ1-2; TRBD1 agrees at 7 bases. This CDR3 contains 12 residues. The germline gives CDR1 SGDLS, CDR2 YYNGEE. The chain's CDR3 is CASSVAATGLHF. CDR3 nucleotide sequence: TGTGCCAGCAGCGTAGCTGCGACAGGGCTACACTTC.

V gene TRBV9 combines with J gene TRBJ1-1; D perhaps matches TRBD1 (6 bases). This CDR3 has 15 residues. Trimming pared 4 bases from V and 2 bases from J, leaving 15 bases between. CDR1 and CDR2 (germline): SGDLS, YYNGEE. CDR3 nucleotides: TGTGCCAGCAGCCCTTGGACAGATTCCAACACTGAAGCTTTCTTT. Translated, it gives CASSPWTDSNTEAFF.

The chain uses TRBV6-5 and TRBJ1-5, with D hard to call. Germline-derived CDR1 and CDR2 are MNHEY and SVGAGI. V dropped 5 bases and J dropped 7 bases, with 15 bases sitting between them. This CDR3 spans 14 amino acids. The CDR3 is CASSPRASGQPQHF. The CDR3 nucleotides read TGTGCCAGCAGTCCCCGGGCCAGCGGGCAGCCCCAGCATTTT.

The chain uses TRBV10-3 and TRBJ1-2; perhaps TRBD1 as D (6 bases). The CDR3 spans 16 residues. Germline V CDR1 and CDR2: ENHRY, SYGVKD. V lost 8 bases and J 1 base, leaving 20 bases between the germline ends. As DNA, the CDR3 is TGTGCCATCGACGAATCAACAGGGTCCGATAACTATGGCTACACCTTC. This translates into CAIDESTGSDNYGYTF.

The J gene is TRBJ2-3, the V gene TRBV27; D is undetermined. Germline lookup yields CDR1 MNHEY and CDR2 SMNVEV (reference sequence). The length of the CDR3 is 13 residues. Between the trimmed V and J ends, which lost 5 bases and 3 bases, there was a span of 9 bases. In DNA, the CDR3 is TGTGCCAGCAGTGCGGTCGGGACAGATACGCAGTATTTT. This codes for CASSAVGTDTQYF.